This TCR beta chain was sequenced during a study of CD8 T cells in ankylosing spondylitis. TCRdb fed the 5' RACE reads into MiXCR, producing one record per CDR3 protein. The sample holds 50,000 or so distinct CDR3 sequences, approximately 7% seen once. V dropped 5 bases and J dropped 6; count of bases not matched to a gene: 8. Per germline, CDR1 DFQATT and CDR2 SNEGSKA (reference sequence). The CDR3 runs 14 residues. This clonotype was recorded many times. The sample taken for sequencing was blood, either unsorted or a sorted T cell fraction (not recorded which). This TCR came from a female donor with ankylosing spondylitis or in good health (not recorded which). V is TRBV20-1 and J is TRBJ1-5; 9 nucleotides agree with TRBD1. The CDR3 reads CSAWPGQGGQPQHF. The CDR3 region has the DNA TGCAGTGCTTGGCCGGGACAGGGCGGTCAGCCCCAGCATTTT.